Ten or more counts support the clone carrying this T cell receptor (beta chain). The germline CDR1 and CDR2 sequences are MDHEN and SYDVKM. There are 18 residues in the CDR3. V gave up 5 bases and J gave up 7 bases, with 27 bases separating them. This specimen comes from a study of T cells in Graves' hyperthyroidism and ophthalmopathy. RNA transcripts provided the source from which TCR beta CDR3 regions were amplified. The study used the HTBI primer set for a first-round RT-PCR of the TCR CDR3. From the multiplex PCR reads, TCRdb called clonotypes with MiXCR, one entry per CDR3 protein. The sample carries 550,000 to 600,000 distinct CDR3 sequences, 11% to 15% recorded once.

This clonotype was sampled from a woman aged 18-29 years with Graves' ophthalmopathy. This chain links TRBV28 with TRBJ1-5; D gene ambiguous. Source material: blood. The CDR3 sequence: CASSPTGYLNRGIQPQHF. The CDR3, as DNA: TGTGCCAGCAGTCCAACCGGCTATCTCAATCGGGGAATACAGCCCCAGCATTTT.